The clone carrying this T cell receptor (beta chain) was recorded many times. Antigen specificity is unknown. This record comes from a study of identical twins. TCRdb reprocessed the 5' RACE reads with MiXCR, giving one entry per CDR3 protein. The sample lists more than 600,000 distinct CDR3 sequences, roughly 18% seen once, with 10% to 15% in the top ten. Broader study findings: Carriage of fewer insertions was seen in abundant cord blood beta clonotypes, whereas memory repertoires showed none.

CDR1 is MNHEY, CDR2 SMNVEV, per germline (reference sequence). The CDR3 has 13 residues. The V end was cut by 3 bases, the J end by 5 bases, with 10 bases between. This sample also appeared in a second study, on T cells expressing NK-cell markers. That source reports: The contribution of dominant NKG2C+ clonotypes to CD8+ T cells in a handful of donors was roughly 1.0-7.5%.

The clonotype was recovered from a woman between 18 and 29 years old in good health. Sequenced input: PBMCs. The V gene is TRBV27, the J gene TRBJ2-5, with a possible D match to TRBD1 (6 bases). The CDR3 DNA is TGTGCCAGCAGTTTCCAGGGGTGGGAGACCCAGTACTTC. Translating gives CASSFQGWETQYF.